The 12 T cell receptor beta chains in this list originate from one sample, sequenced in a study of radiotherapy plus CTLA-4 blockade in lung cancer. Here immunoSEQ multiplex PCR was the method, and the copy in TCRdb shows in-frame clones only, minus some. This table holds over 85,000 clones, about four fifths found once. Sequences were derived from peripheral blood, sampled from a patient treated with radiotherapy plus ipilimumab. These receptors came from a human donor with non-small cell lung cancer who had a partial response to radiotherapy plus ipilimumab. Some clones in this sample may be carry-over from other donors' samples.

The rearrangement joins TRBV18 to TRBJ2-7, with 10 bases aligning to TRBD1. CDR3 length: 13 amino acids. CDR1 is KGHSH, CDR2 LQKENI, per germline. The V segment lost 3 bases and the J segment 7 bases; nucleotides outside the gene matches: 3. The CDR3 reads CASSPGQGVEQYF. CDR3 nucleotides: TGTGCCAGCTCACCCGGACAGGGGGTAGAGCAGTACTTC.

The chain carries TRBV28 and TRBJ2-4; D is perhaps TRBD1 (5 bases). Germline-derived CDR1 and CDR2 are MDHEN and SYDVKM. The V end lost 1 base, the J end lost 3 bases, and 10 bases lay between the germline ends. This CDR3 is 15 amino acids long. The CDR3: CASSLSGFVKNIQYF. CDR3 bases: TGTGCCAGCAGTTTATCAGGGTTTGTCAAAAACATTCAGTACTTC.

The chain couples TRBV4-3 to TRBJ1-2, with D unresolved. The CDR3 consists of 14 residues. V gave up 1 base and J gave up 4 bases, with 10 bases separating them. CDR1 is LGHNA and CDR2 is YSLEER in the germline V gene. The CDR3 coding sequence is TGCGCCAGCAGCCAAGTCGGAGGAGGCTATGGCTACACCTTC. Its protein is CASSQVGGGYGYTF.

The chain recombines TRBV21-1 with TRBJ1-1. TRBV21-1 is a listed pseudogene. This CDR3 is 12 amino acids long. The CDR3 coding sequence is TGTGCCAGCAGTAGGAGGAGGACTGAAGCTTTCTTT. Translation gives CASSRRRTEAFF.

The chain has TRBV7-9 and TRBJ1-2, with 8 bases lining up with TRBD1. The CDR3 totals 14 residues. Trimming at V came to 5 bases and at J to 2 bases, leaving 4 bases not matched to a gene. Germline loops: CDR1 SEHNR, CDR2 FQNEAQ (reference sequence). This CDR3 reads CASSPRQGNYGYTF. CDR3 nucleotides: TGTGCCAGCAGCCCTAGACAGGGGAACTATGGCTACACCTTC.

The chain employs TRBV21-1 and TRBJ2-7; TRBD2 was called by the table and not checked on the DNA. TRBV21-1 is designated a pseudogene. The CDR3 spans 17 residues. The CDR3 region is CASSKGTSGRELGEQYF. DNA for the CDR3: TGTGCCAGCAGCAAGGGGACTAGCGGGAGGGAACTGGGAGAGCAGTACTTC.

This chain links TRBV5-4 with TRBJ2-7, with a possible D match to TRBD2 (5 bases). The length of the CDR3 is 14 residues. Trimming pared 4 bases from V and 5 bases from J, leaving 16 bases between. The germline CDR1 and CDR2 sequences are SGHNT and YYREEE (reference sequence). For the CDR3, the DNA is TGTGCCAGCAGCGCGGGCCAAACGGCGGACGAGCAGTACTTC. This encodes CASSAGQTADEQYF.

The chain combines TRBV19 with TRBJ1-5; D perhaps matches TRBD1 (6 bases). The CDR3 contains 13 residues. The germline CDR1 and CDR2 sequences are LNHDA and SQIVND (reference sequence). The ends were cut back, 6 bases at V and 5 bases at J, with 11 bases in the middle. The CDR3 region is CASRPGEYQPQHF. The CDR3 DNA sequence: TGTGCCAGTAGGCCAGGGGAGTATCAGCCCCAGCATTTT.

The CDR3 is CASTGLGRGDYEQYF. The CDR3 DNA reads as TGTGCCAGCACCGGTCTTGGGCGGGGGGACTACGAGCAGTACTTC. The V call is TRBV6-4, the J call TRBJ2-7; 8 bases are a match to TRBD2. This CDR3 has 15 amino acids. CDR1 is MRHNA, CDR2 SNTAGT, per germline. Losses at the gene ends were 7 bases for V and 3 bases for J; bases not matched to a gene: 11.

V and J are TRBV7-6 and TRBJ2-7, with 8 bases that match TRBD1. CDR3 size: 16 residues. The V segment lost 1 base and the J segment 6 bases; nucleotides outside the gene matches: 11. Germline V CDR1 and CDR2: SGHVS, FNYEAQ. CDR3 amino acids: CASSLGALGTGSEQYF. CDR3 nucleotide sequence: TGTGCCAGCAGCTTAGGGGCCCTCGGGACAGGATCCGAGCAGTACTTC.

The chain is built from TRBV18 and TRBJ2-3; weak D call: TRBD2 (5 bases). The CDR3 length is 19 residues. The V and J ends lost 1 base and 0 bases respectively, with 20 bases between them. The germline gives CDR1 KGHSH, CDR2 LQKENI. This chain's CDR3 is CASSPREWTEATSTDTQYF. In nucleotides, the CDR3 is TGTGCCAGCTCACCACGGGAGTGGACTGAAGCCACTAGCACAGATACGCAGTATTTT.

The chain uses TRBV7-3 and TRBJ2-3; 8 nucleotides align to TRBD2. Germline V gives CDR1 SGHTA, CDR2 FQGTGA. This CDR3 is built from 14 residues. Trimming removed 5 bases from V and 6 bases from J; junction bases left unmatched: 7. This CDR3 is CASSLGLAGDTQYF. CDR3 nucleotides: TGTGCCAGCAGCCTAGGACTAGCTGGGGATACGCAGTATTTT. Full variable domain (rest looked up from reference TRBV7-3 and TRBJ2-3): GAGVSQTPSNKVTEKGKYVELRCDPISGHTALYWYRQSLGQGPEFLIYFQGTGAADDSGLPNDRFFAVRPEGSVSTLKIQRTERGDSAVYLCASSLGLAGDTQYFGPGTRLTVL.